This TCR beta chain was retrieved from a study of shared clonotypes between healthy human individuals. Overall study: Donor ages ranged 18 to 49 years: two women, a few men. Study outcomes and limitations: Genetic and exposure-history diversity was limited by the small donor number.

Sequencing was performed with immunoSEQ multiplex PCR; in TCRdb, only in-frame clones are kept and a portion is missing. The sample includes 1.4 million to 1.5 million clones, around 97% of them seen just once. Negatively enriched CD4+ T cells were divided by CD45RA into naive and memory. Germline V gives CDR1 MGHDK, CDR2 SYGVNS. CDR3 length equals 11 residues. V was trimmed by 3 bases and J by 5 bases, leaving 4 bases between them. This clone was seen once. The antigen is unknown. The J gene is TRBJ2-5, the V gene TRBV25-1; D gene unclear. The sequence was obtained from a man aged 30-40 years in good health. The sequenced sample was naive CD4+ T cells sorted from blood. As for subset: CD45RA+ positively selected. The CDR3 protein is CASSDRETQYF. The CDR3 coding sequence is TGTGCCAGCAGTGATCGCGAGACCCAGTACTTC.